Below are 25 T cell receptor beta chains sequenced from a single sample in a study of T cell responses to AZD1222 COVID-19 vaccine. Only in-frame clones appear in the TCRdb table, and some are missing; sequencing was by immunoSEQ multiplex PCR. Here the sample spans more than 80,000 clones, under 95% being singletons. Here the sequenced sample was peripheral blood, taken 28 days after the second AZD1222 dose. Receptors originate from an adult who received the AZD1222 COVID-19 vaccine.

The chain is built from TRBV4-2 and TRBJ2-2; 8 bases are shared with TRBD2. CDR1 and CDR2 (germline): LGHNA, YNFKEQ. V lost 4 bases, J lost 0 bases, and 4 bases stayed unmatched. The CDR3 length is 16 residues. CDR3 coding DNA: TGTGCCAGCAGCCGGCGGGAGGCAGCGAACACCGGGGAGCTGTTTTTT. Protein: CASSRREAANTGELFF.

This rearrangement joins TRBV12-3 or TRBV12-4 to TRBJ1-2, with 8 positions matching TRBD1. After removal of 4 bases from V and 7 bases from J, the junction contained 5 bases not matched to a gene. The CDR3 is made up of 13 amino acids. The CDR3 protein is CASSSWDRTGYTF. Written as DNA, the CDR3 is TGTGCCAGCAGTTCATGGGACAGGACTGGCTACACCTTC.

DNA for the CDR3: TGTGCCACCAGCACAGACAGGGCTAATCAGCCCCAGCATTTT. It encodes CATSTDRANQPQHF. This rearrangement joins TRBV15 to TRBJ1-5; 7 nucleotides align to TRBD1. The trim removed 4 bases at V and 4 bases at J, leaving 4 bases unmatched. CDR1 LNHNV and CDR2 YYDKDF come from the germline V gene (reference sequence). This CDR3 contains 14 residues.

The J gene is TRBJ1-2, the V gene TRBV11-2; no clear D. The CDR3 contains 14 residues. The V and J ends lost 5 bases and 4 bases respectively, with 14 bases between them. Germline-derived CDR1 and CDR2 are SGHAT and FQNNGV. The chain's CDR3 is CASSPYGEGYGYTF. The CDR3 DNA is TGTGCCAGCAGCCCATATGGGGAGGGCTATGGCTACACCTTC.

This clone appeared a single time. V usage is TRBV18 and J usage is TRBJ2-2; tentative D call: TRBD2 (6 bases). The CDR3 totals 16 residues. Germline V gives CDR1 KGHSH, CDR2 LQKENI. V dropped 1 base and J dropped 3 bases, with 12 bases sitting between them. The CDR3 reads CASSPRLATDTGELFF. The CDR3 nucleotides read TGTGCCAGCTCACCACGTCTAGCGACAGACACCGGGGAGCTGTTTTTT.

CDR3 amino acids: CASSQADLLVGYNEQFF. CDR3 DNA sequence: TGCGCCAGCAGCCAAGCGGATCTACTGGTGGGCTACAATGAGCAGTTCTTC. V usage is TRBV4-1 and J usage is TRBJ2-1, with D unresolved. This CDR3 is 17 amino acids long. The germline gives CDR1 MGHRA, CDR2 YSYEKL. The V end lost 1 base, the J end lost 3 bases, and 16 bases lay between the germline ends.

The chain employs TRBV10-3 and TRBJ2-1; a weak D match, TRBD2 (5 bases). Germline CDR1 reads ENHRY; CDR2 reads SYGVKD. The CDR3 runs 11 residues. V was shortened by 4 bases and J by 8 bases, with 6 bases between the two germline ends. The CDR3 loop reads CAISGGDEQFF. In DNA, the CDR3 is TGTGCCATCAGTGGGGGAGATGAGCAGTTCTTC.

This chain uses TRBV3-1 (or the pseudogene TRBV3-2) with TRBJ1-5, with TRBD1 matching over 7 bases. The CDR3 has 17 amino acids. Germline V gene sequence: CDR1 LGHDT, CDR2 YNNKEL (reference sequence). V trimming: 0 bases; J trimming: 4 bases; junction bases outside the gene matches: 9. DNA of the CDR3: TGTGCCAGCAGCCAAGAAGGCGGGACAGCAAGAAATCAGCCCCAGCATTTT. It codes for CASSQEGGTARNQPQHF.

The V call is TRBV7-9, the J call TRBJ1-1, with D possibly being TRBD1 (5 bases). Trimming took off 1 base at V and 3 bases at J, with 12 bases between the two ends. The CDR3 consists of 15 residues. CDR1 is SEHNR and CDR2 is FQNEAQ in the germline V gene (reference sequence). The CDR3 DNA reads TGTGCCAGCAGCTTAGGGGGCGCCGGGGACACTGAAGCTTTCTTT. This encodes CASSLGGAGDTEAFF.

The chain is built from TRBV30 and TRBJ1-2; 9 bases align to TRBD1. CDR1 and CDR2 from the germline V gene are GTSNPN and SVGIG (reference sequence). This CDR3 spans 12 amino acids. With V trimmed by 8 bases and J by 7 bases, 8 bases remained unmatched. In nucleotides, the CDR3 is TGTGCCACCGGGACAGGGTATTCTGGCTACACCTTC. Encoded protein: CATGTGYSGYTF.

This rearrangement joins TRBV6-2 or TRBV6-3 to TRBJ2-3; D is ambiguous. The CDR3 totals 14 residues. Germline CDR1 reads MNHEY; CDR2 reads SVGEGT. Trimming cost V 7 bases and J 1 base, with 12 bases left between them. DNA for the CDR3: TGTGCCAGCACCCCTCATCTGGGCACAGATACGCAGTATTTT. It translates to CASTPHLGTDTQYF.

This chain uses TRBV27 with TRBJ1-2; no firm D call. V was clipped by 2 bases and J by 4 bases, with 11 bases between them. CDR1 and CDR2 (germline): MNHEY, SMNVEV (reference sequence). This CDR3 has 14 amino acids. In DNA, the CDR3 is TGTGCCAGCAGTTTAACCAACAACCCCTATGGCTACACCTTC. Translating gives CASSLTNNPYGYTF.

V and J are TRBV9 and TRBJ2-7; 8 bases are a match to TRBD2. After removal of 0 bases from V and 5 bases from J, the junction contained 4 bases not matched to a gene. CDR1 and CDR2 from the germline V gene are SGDLS and YYNGEE. This CDR3 has 14 amino acids. The DNA for the CDR3 is TGTGCCAGCAGCGTAGCCGGGAGGGATAACGAGCAGTACTTC. Encoded protein: CASSVAGRDNEQYF.

The chain joins TRBV13 to TRBJ1-1; 8 positions match TRBD1. J gave up 1 base and V 6 bases, and 4 bases lay outside the gene matches. Germline CDR1 is PRHDT and CDR2 is FYEKMQ (reference sequence). This CDR3 comprises 14 residues. CDR3 loop: CASRRQGRNTEAFF. CDR3 DNA: TGTGCCAGCAGGAGACAGGGGAGGAACACTGAAGCTTTCTTT.

The chain joins TRBV28 to TRBJ2-4; D perhaps matches TRBD1 (5 bases). This CDR3 has 12 amino acids. V was trimmed by 5 bases and J by 9 bases, leaving 11 bases between them. In germline, CDR1 is MDHEN, CDR2 SYDVKM. CDR3 in DNA: TGTGCCAGCAGTCAGGGTCGGATCATTCAGTACTTC. Translation gives CASSQGRIIQYF. Supplemented by reference TRBV28 and TRBJ2-4, the full variable domain reads DVKVTQSSRYLVKRTGEKVFLECVQDMDHENMFWYRQDPGLGLRLIYFSYDVKMKEKGDIPEGYSVSREKKERFSLILESASTNQTSMYLCASSQGRIIQYFGAGTRLSVL.

The chain couples TRBV10-2 to TRBJ1-4; D gene uncertain. Germline V CDR1 and CDR2: WSHSY, SAAADI. CDR3 length equals 14 residues. Trimming stripped 1 base from V and 5 bases from J, with 8 bases between. The CDR3 region has the DNA TGCGCCAGCAGTGAGTGGCGGTCAAATGAAAAACTGTTTTTT. It specifies CASSEWRSNEKLFF.

This rearrangement joins TRBV2 to TRBJ1-6, with D hard to call. CDR1 is SNHLY and CDR2 is FYNNEI in the germline V gene. V was trimmed by 6 bases and J by 8 bases, leaving 5 bases between them. The CDR3 length is 11 residues. CDR3 sequence (DNA): TGTGCCAGCAGGACCTATTCACCCCTCCACTTT. Its protein is CASRTYSPLHF. Variable domain in full (rest from reference TRBV2 and TRBJ1-6): EPEVTQTPSHQVTQMGQEVILRCVPISNHLYFYWYRQILGQKVEFLVSFYNNEISEKSEIFDDQFSVERPDGSNFTLKIRSTKLEDSAMYFCASRTYSPLHFGNGTRLTVT.

This chain links TRBV29-1 with TRBJ2-1, with TRBD2 matching 10 bases. This CDR3 has 13 residues. Trimming cost V 7 bases and J 7 bases; bases outside gene matches: 7. From germline, CDR1 is SQVTM and CDR2 ANQGSEA. CDR3 sequence (DNA): TGCAGCGCGAGAAGCGGGAGGGTAAATGAGCAGTTCTTC. The encoded protein is CSARSGRVNEQFF.

The chain employs TRBV6-2 or TRBV6-3 and TRBJ2-7, with 12 bases lining up with TRBD2. V lost 2 bases to trimming and J lost 2 bases; unmatched junction nucleotides: 7. The CDR3 is 17 residues long. Germline CDR1 and CDR2: MNHEY and SVGEGT. In DNA form, the CDR3 reads TGTGCCAGCAGTTACCAATTACTAGCGGGAGGTACCTACGAGCAGTACTTC. This translates into CASSYQLLAGGTYEQYF.

The chain has TRBV2 and TRBJ2-3; the D gene could be TRBD1 or TRBD2 (5 bases each). Germline V lookup: CDR1 SNHLY, CDR2 FYNNEI. The CDR3 has 12 residues. The V end lost 4 bases, the J end lost 4 bases, and 6 bases lay between the germline ends. CDR3 protein: CASSGGSDTQYF. As DNA, the CDR3 is TGTGCCAGCAGTGGGGGGTCAGATACGCAGTATTTT.

This rearrangement joins TRBV9 to TRBJ2-2, with a weak D call TRBD2 (6 bases). The germline gives CDR1 SGDLS, CDR2 YYNGEE. Trimming shortened V by 7 bases and J by 1 base, and 11 bases separated the two germline ends. The CDR3 consists of 14 residues. DNA of the CDR3: TGTGCCAGCGGAACGGGAGAGAACACCGGGGAGCTGTTTTTT. It codes for CASGTGENTGELFF.

The genes are TRBV5-1 and TRBJ1-2; D not certain. Trimming removed 4 bases from V and 0 bases from J, with 7 bases in between. The CDR3 contains 13 residues. The germline V gene has CDR1 SGHRS and CDR2 YFSETQ. CDR3 sequence reads: CASSPQTNYGYTF. In DNA form, the CDR3 reads TGCGCCAGCAGCCCCCAAACTAACTATGGCTACACCTTC.

This chain links TRBV5-1 with TRBJ2-5; D unclear. The CDR3 spans 13 residues. Trimming removed 5 bases at V and 5 bases at J, with 13 bases between. The V gene's germline CDR1 is SGHRS and CDR2 YFSETQ. This chain's CDR3 is CASSVSSWETQYF. CDR3 in DNA: TGCGCCAGCAGTGTGTCTTCGTGGGAGACCCAGTACTTC.

V is TRBV14 and J is TRBJ1-6; 8 bases fit TRBD1. V was pared by 6 bases and J by 9 bases, with 10 bases of the junction left unmatched. There are 15 residues in the CDR3. Germline V gene lookup returns CDR1 SGHDN and CDR2 FVKESK. The CDR3 DNA follows: TGTGCCAGCAGTCTACTACAGGGGGTTGGTTCACCCCTCCACTTT. It encodes CASSLLQGVGSPLHF.

The rearrangement joins TRBV3-1 (or the pseudogene TRBV3-2) to TRBJ2-6; a weak D match, TRBD1 (5 bases). V gave up 1 base and J gave up 0 bases, with 13 bases separating them. CDR3 length: 18 amino acids. Germline-derived CDR1 and CDR2 are LGHDT and YNNKEL (reference sequence). CDR3 loop: CASSQVRLTGSGANVLTF. The DNA of the CDR3 is TGTGCCAGCAGCCAAGTGAGACTTACAGGCTCTGGGGCCAACGTCCTGACTTTC.